This TCR beta chain was obtained from a study of OX40 agonist ivuxolimab in advanced cancers. Looking at the study overall: At 82.7% male, the cohort had a mean age of 60 years, ranging from roughly 20 to 79.

This CDR3 spans 14 amino acids. V dropped 5 bases and J dropped 8 bases, with 15 bases sitting between them. Germline CDR1 and CDR2: SGHTA and FQGNSA. Sequenced by immunoSEQ multiplex PCR; TCRdb stores in-frame clones only, minus some. The table has about 73,000 clones, roughly 90% seen once. The V call is TRBV7-2, the J call TRBJ1-4; perhaps TRBD1 as D (6 bases). The sequence was obtained from an adult with an advanced solid tumor such as melanoma, head and neck, liver or kidney cancer. This sample comprised CD4+ or CD8+ T cells sorted from blood, obtained in a trial of the OX40 agonist ivuxolimab. CDR3 sequence reads: CASSQQGIREKLFF. The CDR3 region has the DNA TGTGCCAGCAGCCAACAGGGAATACGAGAAAAACTGTTTTTT.